A single T cell receptor beta chain is shown here with its context. The data belong to a study of T-cell reconstitution after alpha-beta-depleted transplantation in children. This CDR3 contains 15 residues. CDR1 SGHRS and CDR2 YFSETQ come from the germline V gene. V was cut by 3 bases and J by 5 bases, with 16 bases left in between. TCRbeta library construction was performed incorporating unique molecular identifiers. TCRdb analysed the PCR reads with MiXCR anew, one entry per CDR3 protein. The data show about 540,000 distinct CDR3 sequences, approximately 16% seen once. The clonotype comes from a human donor who donated a stem cell graft to a child with acute lymphoblastic leukemia. Here the sequenced sample was PBMCs from the stem cell graft donor, taken from the stem cell graft. The chain links TRBV5-1 to TRBJ2-3, with D perhaps TRBD1 (6 bases). CDR3 sequence reads: CASSSTTGPGDTQYF. The CDR3 DNA follows: TGCGCCAGCAGCTCTACTACAGGGCCCGGAGATACGCAGTATTTT.